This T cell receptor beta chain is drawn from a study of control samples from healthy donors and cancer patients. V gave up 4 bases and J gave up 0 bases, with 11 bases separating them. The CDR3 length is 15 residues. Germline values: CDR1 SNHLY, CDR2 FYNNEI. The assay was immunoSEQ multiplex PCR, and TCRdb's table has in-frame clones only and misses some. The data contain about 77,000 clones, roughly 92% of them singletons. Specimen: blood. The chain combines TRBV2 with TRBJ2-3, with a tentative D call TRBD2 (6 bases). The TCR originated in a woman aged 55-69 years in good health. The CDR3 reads CASSGPGTSTDTQYF. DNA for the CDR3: TGTGCCAGCAGTGGTCCAGGGACTAGCACAGATACGCAGTATTTT. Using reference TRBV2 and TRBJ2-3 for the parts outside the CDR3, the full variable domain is EPEVTQTPSHQVTQMGQEVILRCVPISNHLYFYWYRQILGQKVEFLVSFYNNEISEKSEIFDDQFSVERPDGSNFTLKIRSTKLEDSAMYFCASSGPGTSTDTQYFGPGTRLTVL.